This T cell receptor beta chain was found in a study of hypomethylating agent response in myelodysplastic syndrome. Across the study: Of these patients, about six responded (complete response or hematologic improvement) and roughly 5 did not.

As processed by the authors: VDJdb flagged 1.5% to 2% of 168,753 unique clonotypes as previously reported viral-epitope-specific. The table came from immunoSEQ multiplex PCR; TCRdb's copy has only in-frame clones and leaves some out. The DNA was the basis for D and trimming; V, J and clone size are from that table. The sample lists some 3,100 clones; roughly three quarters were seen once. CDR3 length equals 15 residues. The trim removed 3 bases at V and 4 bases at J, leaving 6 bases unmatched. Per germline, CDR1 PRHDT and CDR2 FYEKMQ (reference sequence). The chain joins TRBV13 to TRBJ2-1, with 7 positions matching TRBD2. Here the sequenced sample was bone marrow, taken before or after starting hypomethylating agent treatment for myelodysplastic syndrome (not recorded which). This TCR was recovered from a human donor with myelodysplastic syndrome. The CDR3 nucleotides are TGTGCCAGCAGCTTTGGGGGGGACGGTTACAATGAGCAGTTCTTC. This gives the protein CASSFGGDGYNEQFF.